A single sample is the source of the 13 T cell receptor beta chains below, sequenced in a study of CD8 T cells in ankylosing spondylitis. Whole-study findings and limits: In ankylosing spondylitis blood, a motif of seven to nine highly homologous TCR beta variants appeared characteristic.

TCRdb ran MiXCR on the 5' RACE reads and lists one entry per CDR3 protein. The table shows around 450,000 distinct CDR3 sequences, with roughly 27% occurring only once. These receptors' targets are unknown. The sequencing input was blood, either unsorted or a sorted T cell fraction (not recorded which). These receptors were taken from a male donor with ankylosing spondylitis.

This clonotype was detected a few times. V is TRBV20-1 and J is TRBJ1-6; D ambiguous. Germline lookup yields CDR1 DFQATT and CDR2 SNEGSKA (reference sequence). Trimming shortened V by 1 base and J by 5 bases, and 3 bases separated the two germline ends. This CDR3 comprises 12 residues. DNA for the CDR3: TGCAGTGCTAGAGGGCATAATTCACCCCTCCACTTT. This encodes CSARGHNSPLHF.

The chain combines TRBV5-1 with TRBJ2-3, with TRBD2 matching 10 bases. J gave up 10 bases and V 0 bases, and 5 bases lay outside the gene matches. The CDR3 runs 14 residues. The germline V gene encodes CDR1 SGHRS and CDR2 YFSETQ. The CDR3: CASSLAGTSVSQYF. CDR3 DNA: TGCGCCAGCAGCTTGGCTGGGACTAGCGTTTCGCAGTATTTT.

V is TRBV2 and J is TRBJ1-6, with D perhaps matching TRBD1 (6 bases). Germline lookup yields CDR1 SNHLY and CDR2 FYNNEI. The CDR3 loop spans 14 amino acids. Trimming took off 3 bases at V and 9 bases at J, with 12 bases between the two ends. CDR3 in DNA: TGTGCCAGCAGTGATTTGGGGGGGCCTTCACCCCTCCACTTT. Its protein product is CASSDLGGPSPLHF. Full variable domain (remainder filled in from reference TRBV2 and TRBJ1-6): EPEVTQTPSHQVTQMGQEVILRCVPISNHLYFYWYRQILGQKVEFLVSFYNNEISEKSEIFDDQFSVERPDGSNFTLKIRSTKLEDSAMYFCASSDLGGPSPLHFGNGTRLTVT.

V and J are TRBV20-1 and TRBJ2-6, with no clear D. The germline V and J ends were trimmed by 0 bases and 2 bases, with 8 bases remaining between them. CDR3 length: 15 residues. Germline-derived CDR1 and CDR2 are DFQATT and SNEGSKA (reference sequence). CDR3 in amino acids: CSAREATTGANVLTF. In DNA form, the CDR3 reads TGCAGTGCTAGAGAGGCGACGACTGGGGCCAACGTCCTGACTTTC.

This sequence joins TRBV6-4 and TRBJ2-3, with TRBD2 matching 9 bases. Germline assignment: CDR1 MRHNA and CDR2 SNTAGT. The V gene end was trimmed by 4 bases and the J gene end by 4 bases; junction bases not matched to a gene: 6. CDR3 length: 15 residues. The CDR3 reads CASSVDSGSADTQYF. The CDR3 coding sequence is TGTGCCAGCAGTGTTGATAGCGGGAGCGCAGATACGCAGTATTTT.

The chain couples TRBV24-1 to TRBJ2-2; 8 bases are shared with TRBD1. This CDR3 has 17 residues. V gave up 2 bases and J gave up 1 base; unmatched junction bases: 5. Germline V gene lookup returns CDR1 KGHDR and CDR2 SFDVKD. The CDR3 bases are TGTGCCACCAGTGATTCGGGACAGGATTTGAACACCGGGGAGCTGTTTTTT. This encodes CATSDSGQDLNTGELFF.

This clonotype occurred a few times. The chain couples TRBV11-2 to TRBJ2-7; D is tentatively TRBD1 or TRBD2 (5 bases each). Germline values: CDR1 SGHAT, CDR2 FQNNGV. Trimming took off 1 base at V and 2 bases at J, with 12 bases between the two ends. CDR3 length: 15 residues. This chain's CDR3 is CASSLGGVRTYEQYF. CDR3 sequence (DNA): TGTGCCAGCAGCTTAGGAGGGGTGAGGACCTACGAGCAGTACTTC.

The chain couples TRBV5-1 to TRBJ1-4; D possibly corresponds to TRBD1 (6 bases). Germline V gives CDR1 SGHRS, CDR2 YFSETQ. This CDR3 is 16 amino acids long. V dropped 3 bases and J dropped 0 bases, with 12 bases sitting between them. This CDR3 is CASSSTGTPTNEKLFF. DNA for the CDR3: TGCGCCAGCAGCTCTACAGGGACGCCAACTAATGAAAAACTGTTTTTT.

A few counts support this clonotype. The rearrangement joins TRBV20-1 to TRBJ2-4; possibly TRBD2 for D (7 bases). Between the trimmed V and J ends, which lost 5 bases and 1 base, there was a span of 15 bases. Germline V gene sequence: CDR1 DFQATT, CDR2 SNEGSKA (reference sequence). The CDR3 totals 15 residues. The CDR3 DNA follows: TGCAGTGCTCATAGAGGGGGGGCGGCCAAAAACATTCAGTACTTC. The encoded protein is CSAHRGGAAKNIQYF.

This clonotype was recorded a few times. The V call is TRBV7-2, the J call TRBJ2-4; D is possibly TRBD1 or TRBD2 (5 bases each). Trimming removed 4 bases at V and 9 bases at J, with 13 bases between. The CDR3 spans 13 residues. Per germline, CDR1 SGHTA and CDR2 FQGNSA. The CDR3 here is CASSSGAHAIQYF. The CDR3 region has the DNA TGTGCCAGCAGCTCCGGGGCCCACGCCATTCAGTACTTC.

The V gene is TRBV11-2, the J gene TRBJ2-6; D ambiguous. The germline gives CDR1 SGHAT, CDR2 FQNNGV. The CDR3 extends over 16 amino acids. V lost 1 base, J lost 1 base, and 8 bases lay in between. CDR3 sequence reads: CASSLVYASGANVLTF. The CDR3 DNA reads TGTGCCAGCAGCTTAGTGTATGCGTCTGGGGCCAACGTCCTGACTTTC.

The chain combines TRBV2 with TRBJ1-6; D remains ambiguous. There are 13 residues in the CDR3. V was shortened by 8 bases and J by 6 bases, with 11 bases between the two germline ends. Germline lookup yields CDR1 SNHLY and CDR2 FYNNEI. The CDR3 region has the DNA TGTGCCAGCTGTCTTTCCGTTAATTCACCCCTCCACTTT. It yields the protein CASCLSVNSPLHF.

In this sample, this clonotype turned up a few times. The CDR3 sequence is CASSLSQGADTEAFF. CDR3 coding DNA: TGTGCCAGCAGTTTATCTCAGGGGGCGGATACTGAAGCTTTCTTT. The chain uses TRBV27 and TRBJ1-1; TRBD1 matches 8 bases. The length of the CDR3 is 15 residues. The J segment lost 5 bases and the V segment lost 0 bases, leaving 5 bases of the junction unmatched. CDR1 MNHEY and CDR2 SMNVEV come from the germline V gene (reference sequence).